Listed here is a single T cell receptor beta chain. Its target is unknown. This sample was included in a study of cytomegalovirus exposure and HLA in healthy donors. Amplification used 60 Vbeta primers and 13 Jbeta primers. TCRdb's table, derived via immunoSEQ multiplex PCR, lists solely in-frame clones and lacks some. The sample lists about 110,000 clones, roughly 69% occurring once. Study-wide results and caveats: It was likely that a cluster of highly shared sequence variants was a sequencing artifact. High specificity and sensitivity for cytomegalovirus status were reported for the classifier. Upon later analysis, HLA-associated TCR beta chains proved more clonally expanded than other, equally common chains.

This TCR came from a man aged 25 to 40 in good health and CMV-seropositive. Sequencing was done on a sample of PBMCs.

CDR3 sequence reads: CASSPRLGETDTQYF. The CDR3, as DNA: TGCGCCAGCAGCCCACGACTAGGGGAGACAGATACGCAGTATTTT. The chain recombines TRBV5-1 with TRBJ2-3; D is perhaps TRBD2 (6 bases). This CDR3 is 15 amino acids long. Germline CDR1 SGHRS, CDR2 YFSETQ. Trimming removed 4 bases from V and 3 bases from J, with 15 bases in between.